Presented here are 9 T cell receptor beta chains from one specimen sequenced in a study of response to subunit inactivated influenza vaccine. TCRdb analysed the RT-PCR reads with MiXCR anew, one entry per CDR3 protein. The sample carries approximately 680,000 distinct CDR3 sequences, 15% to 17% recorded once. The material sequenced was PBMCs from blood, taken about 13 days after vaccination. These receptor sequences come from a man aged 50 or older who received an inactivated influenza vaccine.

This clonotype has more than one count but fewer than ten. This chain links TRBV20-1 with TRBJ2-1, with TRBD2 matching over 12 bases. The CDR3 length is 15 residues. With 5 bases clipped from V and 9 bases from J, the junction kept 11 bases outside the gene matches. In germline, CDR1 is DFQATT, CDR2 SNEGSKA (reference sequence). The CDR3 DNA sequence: TGCAGTGCTTCTACTTCAGGACTAGCGGGGACTGAGCAGTTCTTC. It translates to CSASTSGLAGTEQFF.

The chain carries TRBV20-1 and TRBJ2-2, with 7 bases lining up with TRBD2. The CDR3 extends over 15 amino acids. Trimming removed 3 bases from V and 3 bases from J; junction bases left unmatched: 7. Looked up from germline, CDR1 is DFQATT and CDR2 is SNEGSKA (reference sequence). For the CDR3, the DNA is TGCAGTGCTAGGATGAGTGGGAGGGACACCGGGGAGCTGTTTTTT. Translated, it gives CSARMSGRDTGELFF.

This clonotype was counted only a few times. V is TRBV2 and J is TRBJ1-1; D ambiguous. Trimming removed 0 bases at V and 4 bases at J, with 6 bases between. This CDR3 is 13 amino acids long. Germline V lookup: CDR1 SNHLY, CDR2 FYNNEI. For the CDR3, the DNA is TGTGCCAGCAGTGAAGCCGTGAGCACTGAAGCTTTCTTT. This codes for CASSEAVSTEAFF.

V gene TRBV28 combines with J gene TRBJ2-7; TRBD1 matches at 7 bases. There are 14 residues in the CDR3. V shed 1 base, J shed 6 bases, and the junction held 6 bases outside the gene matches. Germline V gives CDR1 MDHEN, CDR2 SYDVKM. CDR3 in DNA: TGTGCCAGCAGTTTATCCTCCAGGGGGAGCGAGCAGTACTTC. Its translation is CASSLSSRGSEQYF. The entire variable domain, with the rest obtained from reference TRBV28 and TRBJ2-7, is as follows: DVKVTQSSRYLVKRTGEKVFLECVQDMDHENMFWYRQDPGLGLRLIYFSYDVKMKEKGDIPEGYSVSREKKERFSLILESASTNQTSMYLCASSLSSRGSEQYFGPGTRLTVT.

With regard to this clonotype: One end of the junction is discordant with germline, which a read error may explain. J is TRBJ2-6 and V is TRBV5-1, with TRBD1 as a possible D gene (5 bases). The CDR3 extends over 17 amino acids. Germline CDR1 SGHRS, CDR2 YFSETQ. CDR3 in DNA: TGCGCCAGCAGCTTGCATCCCCAGGGCTCTGGGGCCGACGTCCTGACTTTC. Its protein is CASSLHPQGSGADVLTF.

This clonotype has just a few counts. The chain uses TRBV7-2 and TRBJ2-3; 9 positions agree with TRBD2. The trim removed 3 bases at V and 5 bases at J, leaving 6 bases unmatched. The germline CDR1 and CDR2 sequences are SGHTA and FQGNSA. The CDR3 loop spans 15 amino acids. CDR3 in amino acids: CASSFGGGARDTQYF. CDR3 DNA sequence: TGTGCCAGCAGCTTCGGCGGGGGGGCCCGAGATACGCAGTATTTT.

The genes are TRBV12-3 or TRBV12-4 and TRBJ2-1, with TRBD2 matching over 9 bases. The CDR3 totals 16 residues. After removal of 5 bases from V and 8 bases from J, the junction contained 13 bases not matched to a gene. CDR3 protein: CASSPGTSTGPHEQFF. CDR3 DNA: TGTGCCAGCAGTCCCGGGACTAGCACTGGACCACATGAGCAGTTCTTC.

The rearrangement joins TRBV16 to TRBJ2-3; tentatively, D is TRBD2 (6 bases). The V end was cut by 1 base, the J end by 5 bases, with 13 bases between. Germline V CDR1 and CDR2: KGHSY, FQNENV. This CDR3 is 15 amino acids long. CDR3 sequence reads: CASSQLRGSGDTQYF. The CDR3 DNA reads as TGTGCCAGCAGCCAATTACGGGGGTCGGGAGATACGCAGTATTTT.

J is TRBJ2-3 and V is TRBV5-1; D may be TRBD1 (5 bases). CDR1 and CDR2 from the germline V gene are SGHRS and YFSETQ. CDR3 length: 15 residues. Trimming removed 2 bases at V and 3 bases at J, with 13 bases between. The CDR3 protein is CASSFLLTETDTQYF. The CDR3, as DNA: TGCGCCAGCAGCTTCCTCCTGACAGAGACAGATACGCAGTATTTT.